The 10 T cell receptor beta chains below come from one sample, sequenced in a study of T cell responses to AZD1222 COVID-19 vaccine. Here immunoSEQ multiplex PCR was the method, and the copy in TCRdb shows in-frame clones only, minus some. In the table there are about 110,000 clones, roughly nine tenths of which are singletons. The source was peripheral blood, collected on day 0 of MenACWY control vaccination. These receptors came from an adult in good health.

The rearrangement joins TRBV10-1 to TRBJ1-4, with D possibly being TRBD1 (5 bases). V lost 6 bases and J lost 5, with 25 bases in between. From germline, CDR1 is WNHNN and CDR2 SYGVQD (reference sequence). CDR3 length: 18 residues. The CDR3 DNA reads TGCGCCAGCAGCGCTATCCGGGACCTTTCGAAGAGGAATGAAAAACTGTTTTTT. Translating gives CASSAIRDLSKRNEKLFF.

Only one count was recorded for this clone. The chain joins TRBV7-2 to TRBJ2-4; D is ambiguous. The CDR3 loop spans 13 amino acids. The V end lost 5 bases, the J end lost 7 bases, and 12 bases lay between the germline ends. The V gene's germline CDR1 is SGHTA and CDR2 FQGNSA. CDR3 loop: CASSPPSWNIQYF. In DNA, the CDR3 is TGTGCCAGCAGCCCCCCCAGTTGGAACATTCAGTACTTC.

The chain recombines TRBV6-5 with TRBJ1-1; D might be TRBD1 (6 bases). This CDR3 contains 16 residues. CDR1 and CDR2 (germline): MNHEY, SVGAGI. Trimming took 0 bases from V and 2 from J, leaving 13 bases between them. CDR3 sequence (DNA): TGTGCCAGCAGTTACTCGATCCAGGGGATCAACACTGAAGCTTTCTTT. Translation: CASSYSIQGINTEAFF.

V and J are TRBV19 and TRBJ1-6; D is undetermined. CDR3 length: 15 residues. V was trimmed by 5 bases and J by 8 bases, leaving 16 bases between them. Germline V gives CDR1 LNHDA, CDR2 SQIVND (reference sequence). For the CDR3, the DNA is TGTGCCAGTAGTTTCTCAACCGGGCCAGATTCACCCCTCCACTTT. As protein: CASSFSTGPDSPLHF.

The V and J genes are TRBV3-1 (or the pseudogene TRBV3-2) and TRBJ1-3, with D possibly being TRBD1 (5 bases). CDR3 length equals 15 residues. Germline loops: CDR1 LGHDT, CDR2 YNNKEL (reference sequence). The germline V and J ends were trimmed by 4 bases and 0 bases, with 10 bases remaining between them. The CDR3 protein is CASSPGGSSGNTIYF. The CDR3 DNA is TGTGCCAGCAGCCCCGGGGGGAGCTCTGGAAACACCATATATTTT.

V and J are TRBV9 and TRBJ1-1; D is possibly TRBD1 (5 bases). CDR1 SGDLS and CDR2 YYNGEE come from the germline V gene. V lost 2 bases and J 4 bases, leaving 15 bases between the germline ends. The CDR3 is 15 residues long. CDR3 amino acids: CASSVGSGGVTEAFF. CDR3 coding DNA: TGTGCCAGCAGCGTGGGGTCCGGGGGTGTCACTGAAGCTTTCTTT. The complete variable domain, with remaining parts taken from reference TRBV9 and TRBJ1-1, reads DSGVTQTPKHLITATGQRVTLRCSPRSGDLSVYWYQQSLDQGLQFLIQYYNGEERAKGNILERFSAQQFPDLHSELNLSSLELGDSALYFCASSVGSGGVTEAFFGQGTRLTVV.

This chain uses TRBV5-1 with TRBJ2-7; TRBD1 matches at 7 bases. The germline gives CDR1 SGHRS, CDR2 YFSETQ. This CDR3 has 13 residues. Trimming took 4 bases from V and 5 from J; bases not matched to a gene: 6. DNA for the CDR3: TGCGCCAGCAGCCACGCACAGGGGAACGAGCAGTACTTC. The encoded protein is CASSHAQGNEQYF. Supplemented by reference TRBV5-1 and TRBJ2-7, the full variable domain reads KAGVTQTPRYLIKTRGQQVTLSCSPISGHRSVSWYQQTPGQGLQFLFEYFSETQRNKGNFPGRFSGRQFSNSRSEMNVSTLELGDSALYLCASSHAQGNEQYFGPGTRLTVT.

The chain carries TRBV12-5 and TRBJ1-4, with D possibly TRBD1 on 6 matching bases. V was cut by 0 bases and J by 1 base, with 12 bases left in between. Germline V gene sequence: CDR1 LGHNT, CDR2 FRNRAP. The CDR3 runs to 17 residues. The CDR3 coding sequence is TGTGCTAGTGGTTTGGTCCCCGGGGGCAGAACTAATGAAAAACTGTTTTTT. Protein: CASGLVPGGRTNEKLFF.

Here the CDR3 reads CASSFTGTDTQYF. The CDR3, as DNA: TGTGCCAGCAGTTTTACAGGCACAGATACGCAGTATTTT. The chain couples TRBV28 to TRBJ2-3; the D is unclear. Trimming cost V 3 bases and J 1 base, with 5 bases left between them. Germline CDR1 reads MDHEN; CDR2 reads SYDVKM. This CDR3 is 13 amino acids long.

V and J are TRBV25-1 and TRBJ1-3, with D hard to call. V was pared by 4 bases and J by 0 bases, with 13 bases between. CDR1 is MGHDK, CDR2 SYGVNS, per germline. The CDR3 spans 16 residues. Here the CDR3 reads CASSGTPYLSGNTIYF. Here the CDR3 DNA reads TGTGCCAGCAGTGGTACACCGTACCTCTCTGGAAACACCATATATTTT.